Listed below are T cell receptor beta chains from one sample, sequenced in a study of vaccination effects on CD4 cells after COVID-19. Measured with immunoSEQ multiplex PCR; TCRdb has only the in-frame clones, and not every one. The data contain approximately 37,000 clones, 82% of them singletons. No antigen is known for these receptors. The input for sequencing was CD4+ T cells from PBMCs cultured without peptide, taken before COVID-19 vaccination. The source of these receptors is a human donor who received a COVID-19 vaccine. The CDR3 runs from the conserved cysteine through the conserved F or W. D genes are given only for firm matches. The size field is filled for only some rows; it gives once, few, many or a size class.

d_call: TRBD2
clone_size: .
v_call: TRBV10-2
j_call: TRBJ2-5
cdr3_nt: TGCGCCAGCAGTTCGGCGGGGGGGAATATGTACCAAGAGACCCAGTACTTC
cdr3_aa: CASSSAGGNMYQETQYF

d_call: .
clone_size: .
v_call: TRBV10-2
j_call: TRBJ1-6
cdr3_nt: TGCGCCAGCCGCCTCATGGGGGTGGCCCCCCTCCACTTT
cdr3_aa: CASRLMGVAPLHF

d_call: .
clone_size: .
v_call: TRBV24-1
j_call: TRBJ2-3
cdr3_nt: TGTGCCACCAGTGATTCGCGTGGGGCAGATACGCAGTATTTT
cdr3_aa: CATSDSRGADTQYF

d_call: TRBD1
clone_size: few
v_call: TRBV27
j_call: TRBJ1-5
cdr3_nt: TGTGCCAGCAGTCAAACAGGGGATGGGGCCCAGCATTTT
cdr3_aa: CASSQTGDGAQHF

d_call: TRBD1
clone_size: .
v_call: TRBV2
j_call: TRBJ1-5
cdr3_nt: TGTGCCAGCAGTTCCGACAGGGGTCAGCCCCAGCATTTT
cdr3_aa: CASSSDRGQPQHF

d_call: .
clone_size: .
v_call: TRBV19
j_call: TRBJ2-6
cdr3_nt: TGTGCCAGTACCCGGACAGCTGGGGCCAACGTCCTGACTTTC
cdr3_aa: CASTRTAGANVLTF

d_call: TRBD2
clone_size: .
v_call: TRBV5-8
j_call: TRBJ2-3
cdr3_nt: TGTGCCAGCCCCAGGGCCCCAGCGGGGGGGCCTCCGAGCACAGATACGCAGTATTTT
cdr3_aa: CASPRAPAGGPPSTDTQYF

d_call: .
clone_size: .
v_call: TRBV24-1
j_call: TRBJ2-4
cdr3_nt: TGTGCCACCTCATCCCAACTTTCGGACATTCAGTACTTC
cdr3_aa: CATSSQLSDIQYF

d_call: .
clone_size: .
v_call: TRBV29-1
j_call: TRBJ2-5
cdr3_nt: TGCAGCGCAGAACAGGGGAGGGAGACCCAGTACTTC
cdr3_aa: CSAEQGRETQYF

d_call: TRBD2
clone_size: .
v_call: TRBV3-1/TRBV3-2
j_call: TRBJ2-5
cdr3_nt: TGTGCCAGCAGCCTTATAGCGGGGGGCCAAGAGACCCAGTACTTC
cdr3_aa: CASSLIAGGQETQYF

d_call: .
clone_size: .
v_call: TRBV10-3
j_call: TRBJ2-3
cdr3_nt: TGTGCCATCAGTGAAGGTGGCGGGGCCGATACGCAGTATTTT
cdr3_aa: CAISEGGGADTQYF

d_call: TRBD1
clone_size: .
v_call: TRBV29-1
j_call: TRBJ2-5
cdr3_nt: TGCAGCGTTGGGACAGGGGGCGTGGAGACCCAGTACTTC
cdr3_aa: CSVGTGGVETQYF

d_call: .
clone_size: .
v_call: TRBV24-1
j_call: TRBJ2-1
cdr3_nt: TGTGCCGCAGGGGGGGGAGACAACAATGAGCAGTTCTTC
cdr3_aa: CAAGGGDNNEQFF

d_call: .
clone_size: .
v_call: TRBV19
j_call: TRBJ1-2
cdr3_nt: TGTGCCAGTAGCATGAGTGGGACGGACTATGGCTACACCTTC
cdr3_aa: CASSMSGTDYGYTF

d_call: .
clone_size: .
v_call: TRBV2
j_call: TRBJ1-1
cdr3_nt: TGTGCCAGCAGGGCCAACACTGAAGCTTTCTTT
cdr3_aa: CASRANTEAFF

d_call: .
clone_size: .
v_call: TRBV30
j_call: TRBJ1-6
cdr3_nt: TGTGCCTGGAGTCCCATTCATGCATATTCACCCCTCCACTTT
cdr3_aa: CAWSPIHAYSPLHF

d_call: TRBD2
clone_size: .
v_call: TRBV6-5
j_call: TRBJ2-2
cdr3_nt: TGTGCCAGCAGAGGACTAGCGGGGAACACCGGGGAGCTGTTTTTT
cdr3_aa: CASRGLAGNTGELFF

d_call: .
clone_size: .
v_call: TRBV5-1
j_call: TRBJ2-1
cdr3_nt: TGCGCCAGCAGCTTAACGGGGGAGTCCTACAATGAGCAGTTCTTC
cdr3_aa: CASSLTGESYNEQFF

d_call: .
clone_size: .
v_call: TRBV5-1
j_call: TRBJ2-3
cdr3_nt: TGCGCCAGCAGCTTGGCCCTTTTAGGGGGCACAGATACGCAGTATTTT
cdr3_aa: CASSLALLGGTDTQYF

d_call: .
clone_size: .
v_call: TRBV9
j_call: TRBJ2-3
cdr3_nt: TGTGCCAGCAGCCCGAGAATGGGCGGTACGCAGTATTTT
cdr3_aa: CASSPRMGGTQYF